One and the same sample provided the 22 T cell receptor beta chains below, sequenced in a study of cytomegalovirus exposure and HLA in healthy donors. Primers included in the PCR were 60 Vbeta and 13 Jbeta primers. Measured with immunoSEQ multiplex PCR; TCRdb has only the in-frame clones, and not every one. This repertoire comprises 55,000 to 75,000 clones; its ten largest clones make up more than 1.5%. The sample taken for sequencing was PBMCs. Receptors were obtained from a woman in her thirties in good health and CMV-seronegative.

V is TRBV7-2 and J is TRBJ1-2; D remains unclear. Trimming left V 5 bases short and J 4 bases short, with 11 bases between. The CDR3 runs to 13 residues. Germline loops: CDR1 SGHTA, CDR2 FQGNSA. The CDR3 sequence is CASSPVSTYGYTF. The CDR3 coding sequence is TGTGCCAGCAGCCCTGTATCTACCTATGGCTACACCTTC.

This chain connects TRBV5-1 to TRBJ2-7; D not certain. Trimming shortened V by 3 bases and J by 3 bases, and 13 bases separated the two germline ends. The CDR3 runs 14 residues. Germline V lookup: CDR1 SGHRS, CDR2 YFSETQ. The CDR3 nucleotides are TGCGCCAGCAGCTCCGGGTTGGTGGTCTACGAGCAGTACTTC. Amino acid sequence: CASSSGLVVYEQYF.

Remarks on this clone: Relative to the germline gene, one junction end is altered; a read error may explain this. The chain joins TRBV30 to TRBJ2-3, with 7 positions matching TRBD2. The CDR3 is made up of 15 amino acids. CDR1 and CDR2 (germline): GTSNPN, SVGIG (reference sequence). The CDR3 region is CAGSEGAGRADTQYF. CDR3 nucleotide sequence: TGTGCCGGGAGTGAGGGAGCGGGAAGGGCAGATACGCAGTATTTT.

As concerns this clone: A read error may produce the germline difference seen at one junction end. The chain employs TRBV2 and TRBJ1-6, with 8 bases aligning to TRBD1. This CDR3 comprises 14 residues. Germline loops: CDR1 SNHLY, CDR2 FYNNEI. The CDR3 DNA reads TGTGCCAGCAGTTCGCAGGGGGCTTATTCACCCCTACACTTT. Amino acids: CASSSQGAYSPLHF.

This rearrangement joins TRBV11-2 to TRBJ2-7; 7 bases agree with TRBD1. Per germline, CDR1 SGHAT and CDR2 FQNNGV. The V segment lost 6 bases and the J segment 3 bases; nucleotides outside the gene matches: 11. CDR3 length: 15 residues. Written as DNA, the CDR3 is TGTGCCAGCAGTCCACTTCAGGGGGACCGCTACGAGCAGTACTTC. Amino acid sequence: CASSPLQGDRYEQYF.

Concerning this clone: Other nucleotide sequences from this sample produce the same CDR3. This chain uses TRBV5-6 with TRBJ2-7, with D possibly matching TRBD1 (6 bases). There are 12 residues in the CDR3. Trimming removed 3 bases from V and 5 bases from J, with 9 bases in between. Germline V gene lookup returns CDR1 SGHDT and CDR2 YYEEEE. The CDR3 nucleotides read TGTGCCAGCAGCTCCCAGGGGAACGAGCAGTACTTC. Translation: CASSSQGNEQYF.

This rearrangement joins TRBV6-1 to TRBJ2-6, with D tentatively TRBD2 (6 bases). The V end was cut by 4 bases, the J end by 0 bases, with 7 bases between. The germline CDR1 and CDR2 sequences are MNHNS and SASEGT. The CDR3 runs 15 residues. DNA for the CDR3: TGTGCCAGCAGTGGGGGAGGCTCTGGGGCCAACGTCCTGACTTTC. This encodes CASSGGGSGANVLTF.

CDR3 sequence (DNA): TGTGCCAGCAGTGAACTAGCGGGAGTTAGCGGGGAGCTGTTTTTT. It specifies CASSELAGVSGELFF. The rearrangement joins TRBV6-1 to TRBJ2-2; 10 nucleotides agree with TRBD2. Germline trimming cut 2 bases from V and 7 bases from J; bases unmatched to any gene: 4. The CDR3 sequence is 15 residues long. In germline, CDR1 is MNHNS, CDR2 SASEGT.

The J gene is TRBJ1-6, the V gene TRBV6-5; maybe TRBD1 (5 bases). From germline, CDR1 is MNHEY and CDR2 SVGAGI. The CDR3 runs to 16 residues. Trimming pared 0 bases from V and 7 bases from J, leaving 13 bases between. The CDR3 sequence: CASSYSMGLLNSPLHF. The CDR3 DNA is TGTGCCAGCAGTTACTCGATGGGACTTTTAAATTCACCCCTCCACTTT.

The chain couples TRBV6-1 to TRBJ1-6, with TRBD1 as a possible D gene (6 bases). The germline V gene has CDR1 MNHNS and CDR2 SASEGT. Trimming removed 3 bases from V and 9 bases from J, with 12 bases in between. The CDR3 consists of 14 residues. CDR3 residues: CASSDQGRSSPLHF. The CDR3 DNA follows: TGTGCCAGCAGTGATCAGGGGCGGAGTTCACCCCTCCACTTT.

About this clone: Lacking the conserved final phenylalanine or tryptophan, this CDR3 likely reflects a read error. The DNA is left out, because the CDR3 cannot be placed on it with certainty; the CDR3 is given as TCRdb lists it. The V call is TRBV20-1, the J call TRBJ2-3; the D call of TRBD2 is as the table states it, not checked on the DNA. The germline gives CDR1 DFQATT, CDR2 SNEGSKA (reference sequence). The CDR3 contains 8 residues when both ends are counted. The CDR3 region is CSARKREI.

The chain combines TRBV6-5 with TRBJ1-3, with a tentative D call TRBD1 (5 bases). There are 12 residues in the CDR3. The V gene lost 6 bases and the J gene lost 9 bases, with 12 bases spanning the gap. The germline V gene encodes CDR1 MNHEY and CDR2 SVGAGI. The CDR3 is CASRTGTTTIYF. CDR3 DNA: TGTGCCAGCAGGACCGGGACTACCACCATATATTTT.

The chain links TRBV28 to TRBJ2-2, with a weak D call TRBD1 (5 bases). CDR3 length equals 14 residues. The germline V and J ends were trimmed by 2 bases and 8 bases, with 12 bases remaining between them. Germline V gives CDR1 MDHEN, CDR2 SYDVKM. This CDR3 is CASSLSRASGELFF. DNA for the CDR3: TGTGCCAGCAGTTTAAGCAGGGCTTCTGGGGAGCTGTTTTTT.

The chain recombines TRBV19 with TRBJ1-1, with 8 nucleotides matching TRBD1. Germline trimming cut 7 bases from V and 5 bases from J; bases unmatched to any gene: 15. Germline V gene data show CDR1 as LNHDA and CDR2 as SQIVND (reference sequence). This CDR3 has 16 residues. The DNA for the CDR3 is TGTGCCAGTACTAAGCACCGACAGGGGCGCGGAACTGAAGCTTTCTTT. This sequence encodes CASTKHRQGRGTEAFF.

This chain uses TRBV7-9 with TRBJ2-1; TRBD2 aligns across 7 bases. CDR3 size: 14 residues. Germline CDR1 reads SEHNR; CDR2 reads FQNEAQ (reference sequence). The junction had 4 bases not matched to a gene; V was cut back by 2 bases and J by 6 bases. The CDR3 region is CASSLPTSPNEQFF. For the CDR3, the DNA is TGTGCCAGCAGCTTACCGACTAGCCCCAATGAGCAGTTCTTC.

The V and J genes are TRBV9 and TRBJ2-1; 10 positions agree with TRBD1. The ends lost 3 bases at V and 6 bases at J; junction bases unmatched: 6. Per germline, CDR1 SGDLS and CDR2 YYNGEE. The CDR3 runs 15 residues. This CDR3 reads CASSGGGTGANEQFF. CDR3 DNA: TGTGCCAGCAGCGGGGGGGGGACAGGGGCCAATGAGCAGTTCTTC.

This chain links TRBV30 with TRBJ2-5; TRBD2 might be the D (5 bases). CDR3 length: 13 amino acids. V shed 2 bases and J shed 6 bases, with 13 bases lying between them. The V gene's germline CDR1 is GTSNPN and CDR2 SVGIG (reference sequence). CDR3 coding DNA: TGTGCCTGGAGTCTGAGTTCCGGGAAGACCCAGTACTTC. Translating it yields CAWSLSSGKTQYF.

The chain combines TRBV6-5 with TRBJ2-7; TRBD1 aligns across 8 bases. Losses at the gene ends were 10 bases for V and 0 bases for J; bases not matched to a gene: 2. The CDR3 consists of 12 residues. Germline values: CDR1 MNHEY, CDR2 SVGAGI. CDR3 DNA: TGTGCCATCACAGGGGGCTCCTACGAGCAGTACTTC. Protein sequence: CAITGGSYEQYF.

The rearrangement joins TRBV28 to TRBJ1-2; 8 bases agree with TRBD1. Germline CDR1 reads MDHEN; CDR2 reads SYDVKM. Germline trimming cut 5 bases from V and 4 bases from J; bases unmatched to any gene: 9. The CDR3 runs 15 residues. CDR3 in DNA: TGTGCCAGCAGTCTTACAGGGGGGAGAACCTATGGCTACACCTTC. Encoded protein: CASSLTGGRTYGYTF.

The CDR3 is CASSSWTRGGTDTQYF. CDR3 sequence (DNA): TGTGCCAGCAGCTCCTGGACTAGAGGGGGCACAGATACGCAGTATTTT. This chain connects TRBV14 to TRBJ2-3; 7 bases agree with TRBD2. V lost 5 bases, J lost 1 base, and 9 bases stayed unmatched. The length of the CDR3 is 16 residues. Germline CDR1 SGHDN, CDR2 FVKESK.

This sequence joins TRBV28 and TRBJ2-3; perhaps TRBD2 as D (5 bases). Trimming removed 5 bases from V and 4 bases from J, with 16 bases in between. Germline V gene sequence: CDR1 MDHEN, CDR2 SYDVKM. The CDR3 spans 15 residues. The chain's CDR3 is CASSRGERTSDTQYF. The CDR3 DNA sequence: TGTGCCAGCAGTCGTGGGGAGCGGACCTCAGATACGCAGTATTTT.

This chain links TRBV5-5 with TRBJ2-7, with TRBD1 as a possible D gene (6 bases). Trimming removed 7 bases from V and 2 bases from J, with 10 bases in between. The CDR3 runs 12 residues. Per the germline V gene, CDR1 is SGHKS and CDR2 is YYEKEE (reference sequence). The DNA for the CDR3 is TGTGCCAGCGAAAGGGGGACCTACGAGCAGTACTTC. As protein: CASERGTYEQYF.